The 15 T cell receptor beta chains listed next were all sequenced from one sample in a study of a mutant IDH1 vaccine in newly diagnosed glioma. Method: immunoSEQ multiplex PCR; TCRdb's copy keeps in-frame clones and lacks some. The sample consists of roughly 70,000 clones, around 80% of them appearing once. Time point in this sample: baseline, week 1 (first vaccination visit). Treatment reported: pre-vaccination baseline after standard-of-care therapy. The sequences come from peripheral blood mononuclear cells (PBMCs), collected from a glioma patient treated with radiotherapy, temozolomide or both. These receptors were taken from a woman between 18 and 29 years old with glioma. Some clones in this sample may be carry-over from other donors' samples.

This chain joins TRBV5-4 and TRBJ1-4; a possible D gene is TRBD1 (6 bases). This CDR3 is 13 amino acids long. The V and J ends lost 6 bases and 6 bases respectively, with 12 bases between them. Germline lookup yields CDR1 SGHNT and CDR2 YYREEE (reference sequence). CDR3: CASTYAGDEKLFF. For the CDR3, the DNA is TGTGCCAGCACCTACGCAGGGGATGAAAAACTGTTTTTT.

CDR3 in DNA: TGTGCCTGGTCGACGGGGCAGGGGTTTGGAACAGATACGCAGTATTTT. It encodes CAWSTGQGFGTDTQYF. The V gene is TRBV30, the J gene TRBJ2-3; tentatively, D is TRBD1 (6 bases). Trimming removed 5 bases from V and 3 bases from J, with 21 bases in between. This CDR3 is 16 amino acids long. Germline CDR1 and CDR2: GTSNPN and SVGIG (reference sequence).

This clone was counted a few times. This CDR3 reads CASSQEQSQEPQHF. For the CDR3, the DNA is TGTGCCAGCAGCCAAGAACAGTCCCAAGAGCCCCAGCATTTT. The rearrangement joins TRBV4-2 to TRBJ1-5; D call uncertain. Trimming removed 0 bases at V and 8 bases at J, with 11 bases between. The CDR3 is 14 amino acids. Germline V gives CDR1 LGHNA, CDR2 YNFKEQ.

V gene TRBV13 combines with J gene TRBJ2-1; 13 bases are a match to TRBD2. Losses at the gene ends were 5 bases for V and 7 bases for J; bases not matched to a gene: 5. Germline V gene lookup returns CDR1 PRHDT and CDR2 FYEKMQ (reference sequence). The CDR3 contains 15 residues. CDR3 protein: CASSHRTSGRNEQFF. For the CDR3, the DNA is TGTGCCAGCAGCCACAGGACTAGCGGGAGAAATGAGCAGTTCTTC.

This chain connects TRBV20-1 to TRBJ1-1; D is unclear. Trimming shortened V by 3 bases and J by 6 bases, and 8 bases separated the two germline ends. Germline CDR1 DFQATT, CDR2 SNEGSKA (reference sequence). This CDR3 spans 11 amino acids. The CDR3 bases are TGCAGTGCTAGGCCAGGCCCTGAAGCTTTCTTT. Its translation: CSARPGPEAFF.

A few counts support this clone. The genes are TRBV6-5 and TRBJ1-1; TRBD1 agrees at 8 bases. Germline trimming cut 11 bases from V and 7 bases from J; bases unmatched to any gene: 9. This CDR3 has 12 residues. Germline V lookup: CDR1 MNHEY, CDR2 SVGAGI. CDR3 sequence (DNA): TGTGCCGTGGGCCAGGGGGCGATTGAAGCTTTCTTT. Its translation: CAVGQGAIEAFF.

The CDR3 coding sequence is TGTGCCAGTAGTATTAAGGCCAGGGGGATCGTATACGAGCAGTACTTC. Its protein product is CASSIKARGIVYEQYF. The chain has TRBV19 and TRBJ2-7; 7 positions agree with TRBD1. CDR1 and CDR2 from the germline V gene are LNHDA and SQIVND (reference sequence). The CDR3 spans 16 residues. Losses at the gene ends were 3 bases for V and 4 bases for J; bases not matched to a gene: 12.

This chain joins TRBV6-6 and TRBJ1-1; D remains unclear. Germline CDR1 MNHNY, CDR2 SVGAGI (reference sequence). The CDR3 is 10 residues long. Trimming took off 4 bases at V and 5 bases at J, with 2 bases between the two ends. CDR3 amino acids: CASSWTEAFF. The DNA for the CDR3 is TGTGCCAGCAGTTGGACTGAAGCTTTCTTT.

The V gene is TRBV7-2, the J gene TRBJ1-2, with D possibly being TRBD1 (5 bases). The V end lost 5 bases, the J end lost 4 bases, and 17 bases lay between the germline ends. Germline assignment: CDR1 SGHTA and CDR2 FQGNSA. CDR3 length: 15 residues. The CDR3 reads CASSPRRGAGYGYTF. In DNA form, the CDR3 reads TGTGCCAGCAGCCCCCGTAGAGGGGCGGGCTATGGCTACACCTTC.

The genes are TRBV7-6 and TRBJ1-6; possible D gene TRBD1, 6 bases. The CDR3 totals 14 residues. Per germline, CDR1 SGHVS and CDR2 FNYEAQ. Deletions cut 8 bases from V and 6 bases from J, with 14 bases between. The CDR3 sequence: CASGAGASNSPLHF. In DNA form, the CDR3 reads TGTGCCAGCGGAGCAGGGGCAAGTAATTCACCCCTCCACTTT. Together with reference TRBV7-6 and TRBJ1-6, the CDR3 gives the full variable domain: GAGVSQSPRYKVTKRGQDVALRCDPISGHVSLYWYRQALGQGPEFLTYFNYEAQQDKSGLPNDRFSAERPEGSISTLTIQRTEQRDSAMYRCASGAGASNSPLHFGNGTRLTVT.

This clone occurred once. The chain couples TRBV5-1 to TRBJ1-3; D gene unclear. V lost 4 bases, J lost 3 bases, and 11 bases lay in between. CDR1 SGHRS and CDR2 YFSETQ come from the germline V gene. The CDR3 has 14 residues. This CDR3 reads CASSPESGGNTIYF. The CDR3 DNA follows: TGCGCCAGCAGCCCGGAGTCGGGTGGAAACACCATATATTTT.

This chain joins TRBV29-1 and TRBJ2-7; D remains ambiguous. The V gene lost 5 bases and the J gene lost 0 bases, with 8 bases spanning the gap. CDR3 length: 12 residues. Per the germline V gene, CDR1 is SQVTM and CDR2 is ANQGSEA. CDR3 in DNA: TGCAGCGTTTTAGGCCGCTCCTACGAGCAGTACTTC. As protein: CSVLGRSYEQYF.

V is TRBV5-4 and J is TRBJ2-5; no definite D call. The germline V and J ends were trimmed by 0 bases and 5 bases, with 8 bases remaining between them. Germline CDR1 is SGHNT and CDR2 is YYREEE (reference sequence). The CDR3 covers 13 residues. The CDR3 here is CASSLGQWETQYF. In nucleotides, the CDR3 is TGTGCCAGCAGCTTGGGGCAGTGGGAGACCCAGTACTTC.

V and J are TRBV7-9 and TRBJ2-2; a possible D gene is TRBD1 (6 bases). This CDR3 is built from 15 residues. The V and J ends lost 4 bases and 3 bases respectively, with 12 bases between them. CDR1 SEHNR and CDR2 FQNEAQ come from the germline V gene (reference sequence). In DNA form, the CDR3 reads TGTGCCAGCAGCTCCACAGGGAAAGACACCGGGGAGCTGTTTTTT. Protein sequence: CASSSTGKDTGELFF.

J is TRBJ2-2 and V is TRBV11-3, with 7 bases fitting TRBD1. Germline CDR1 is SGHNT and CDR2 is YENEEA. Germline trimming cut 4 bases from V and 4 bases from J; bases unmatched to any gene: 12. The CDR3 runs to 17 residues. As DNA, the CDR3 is TGTGCCAGCAGCTCAAAGCGGAGACAGGGCCCCACCGGGGAGCTGTTTTTT. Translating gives CASSSKRRQGPTGELFF. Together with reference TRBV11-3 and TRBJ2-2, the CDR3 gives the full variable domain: EAGVVQSPRYKIIEKKQPVAFWCNPISGHNTLYWYLQNLGQGPELLIRYENEEAVDDSQLPKDRFSAERLKGVDSTLKIQPAELGDSAVYLCASSSKRRQGPTGELFFGEGSRLTVL.